This record covers a single T cell receptor beta chain. This record belongs to a study of response to subunit inactivated influenza vaccine. MiXCR, applied by TCRdb to the RT-PCR reads, yields one record per CDR3 protein. The sample gives under 200,000 distinct CDR3 sequences, over 9.5% of which show up once; less than 30% is in the top ten. The same sample was also used in a study of T cells expressing NK-cell markers. From that report: A 5'RACE template switching approach incorporating UMIs was used to make TCR beta cDNA. Investigators obtained TCR beta repertoires from sorted CD3+CD56+NKG2C+, CD3+CD56+NKG2C- and CD3+CD56-NKG2C+ T cells. The study sequenced eight donors, seven HCMV-seropositive and one seronegative. As a fraction of CD8+ T cells, dominant NKG2C+ clonotypes reached roughly 1.0-7.5% in six donors. Clarity on HCMV specificity was lacking for the expanded NKG2C+ T cell clones.

The sequence derives from a man aged 50 to 59 who received an inactivated influenza vaccine. The source material was CD8+ T cells sorted from PBMCs, sampled approximately 12 days after vaccination.

This chain's CDR3 is CASIKGQGLTEAFF. In DNA form, the CDR3 reads TGTGCCAGCATCAAAGGTCAGGGATTAACTGAAGCTTTCTTT. The chain uses TRBV5-6 and TRBJ1-1; maybe TRBD1 (5 bases). Trimming stripped 6 bases from V and 5 bases from J, with 17 bases between. Per the germline V gene, CDR1 is SGHDT and CDR2 is YYEEEE. The CDR3 sequence is 14 residues long. Full variable domain (missing parts from reference TRBV5-6 and TRBJ1-1): DAGVTQSPTHLIKTRGQQVTLRCSPKSGHDTVSWYQQALGQGPQFIFQYYEEEERQRGNFPDRFSGHQFPNYSSELNVNALLLGDSALYLCASIKGQGLTEAFFGQGTRLTVV.